This T cell receptor (beta chain) was sequenced for a study of early T cells in non-severe SARS-CoV-2 infection. Unique molecular identifiers tagged individual cDNA molecules. MiXCR was run by TCRdb on the 5' RACE reads, yielding one entry per CDR3 protein. The sample includes 50,000 to 55,000 distinct CDR3 sequences, about 9.3% of them seen just once. The source material was whole blood. The receptor was derived from an adult who was a healthcare worker with PCR-confirmed SARS-CoV-2 infection or an uninfected control (not recorded which).

In nucleotides, the CDR3 is TGCAGCGTTGAACGGGTTCCAGGAGGGAACACTGAAGCTTTCTTT. It specifies CSVERVPGGNTEAFF. The chain links TRBV29-1 to TRBJ1-1; D is unresolved. CDR1 and CDR2 (germline): SQVTM, ANQGSEA. The V end lost 2 bases, the J end lost 1 base, and 14 bases lay between the germline ends. The CDR3 runs to 15 residues.